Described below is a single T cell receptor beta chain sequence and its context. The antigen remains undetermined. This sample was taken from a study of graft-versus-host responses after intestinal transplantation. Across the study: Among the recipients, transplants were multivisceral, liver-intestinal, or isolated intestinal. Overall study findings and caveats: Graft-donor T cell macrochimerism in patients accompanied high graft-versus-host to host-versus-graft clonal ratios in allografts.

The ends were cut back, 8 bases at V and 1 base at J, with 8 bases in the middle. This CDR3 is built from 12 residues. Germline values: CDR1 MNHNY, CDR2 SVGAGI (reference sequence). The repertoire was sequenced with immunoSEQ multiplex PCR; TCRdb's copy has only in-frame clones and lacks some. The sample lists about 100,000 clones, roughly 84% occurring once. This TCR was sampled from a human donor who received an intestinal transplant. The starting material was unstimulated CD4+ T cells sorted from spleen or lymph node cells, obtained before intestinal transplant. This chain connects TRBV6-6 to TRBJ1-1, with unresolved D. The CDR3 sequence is CASGTENTEAFF. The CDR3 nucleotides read TGTGCCAGCGGTACAGAGAACACTGAAGCTTTCTTT.